This is a list of T cell receptor beta chains from one sample in a study of human T cells and chemical hapten exposure. TCRdb re-derived calls from the RACE reads in MiXCR, one entry per CDR3 protein. The table lists approximately 350,000 distinct CDR3 sequences, 6% to 7% of them singletons. Source: whole blood, taken in connection with sensitization to the hapten diphenylcyclopropenone (DPC). The receptors come from a woman in her late teens or twenties with alopecia areata. Some clones in this sample may be carry-over from other donors' samples. Each CDR3 is given with its conserved first and last residue. The D gene is left open where the match is weak. The size field is filled for only some rows; it gives once, few, many or a size class.

TRBV7-2	TRBJ2-7	many	.	CASSLEARNEQYF	TGTGCCAGCAGCTTAGAAGCCAGGAACGAGCAGTACTTC
TRBV5-6	TRBJ1-2	many	TRBD1	CASSSDRGAYGYTF	TGTGCCAGCAGCTCAGACAGGGGGGCCTATGGCTACACCTTC
TRBV4-1	TRBJ2-5	.	.	CASSLNDNLGTQYF	TGCGCCAGCAGCCTAAACGACAACCTAGGGACCCAGTACTTC
TRBV11-2	TRBJ2-2	.	TRBD2	CASSPGLVPGELFF	TGTGCCAGCAGCCCGGGACTAGTGCCCGGGGAGCTGTTTTTT
TRBV27	TRBJ1-2	many	.	CASSFLRGLMNYGYTF	TGTGCCAGCAGTTTTCTTAGGGGACTGATGAACTATGGCTACACCTTC
TRBV10-3	TRBJ2-3	.	.	CAISEMASGTDTQYF	TGTGCCATCAGTGAAATGGCGAGTGGCACAGATACGCAGTATTTT
TRBV7-2	TRBJ1-4	few	.	CASSAIKGENEKLFF	TGTGCCAGCAGCGCCATAAAGGGGGAAAATGAAAAACTGTTTTTT
TRBV2	TRBJ2-5	many	TRBD2	CASRFGGIQETQYF	TGTGCCAGCAGGTTCGGGGGGATACAAGAGACCCAGTACTTC
TRBV13	TRBJ1-1	many	.	CASSSIGQKAFF	TGTGCCAGCAGCTCCATTGGGCAGAAGGCTTTCTTT
TRBV6-2/TRBV6-3	TRBJ2-5	.	.	CASSTRLGKETQYF	TGTGCCAGCAGTACCCGACTCGGAAAAGAGACCCAGTACTTC
TRBV11-1	TRBJ1-5	few	.	CASSLDGASGQPQHF	TGTGCCAGCAGCTTGGACGGGGCGTCCGGTCAGCCCCAGCATTTT
TRBV7-2	TRBJ1-2	many	TRBD1	CASSSGMLAGGYGYTF	TGTGCCAGCAGCTCCGGTATGCTGGCAGGGGGATATGGCTACACCTTC
TRBV5-4	TRBJ1-3	many	.	CASSLGSSGLRNTIYF	TGTGCCAGCAGCTTGGGGTCATCAGGGCTCCGAAACACCATATATTTT
TRBV6-2/TRBV6-3	TRBJ1-5	many	TRBD1	CATRRITGANQPQHF	TGTGCCACCCGACGAATAACAGGGGCCAATCAGCCCCAGCATTTT